The 6 T cell receptor beta chains below all came from one sample that was sequenced in a study of T cell changes during pregnancy in multiple sclerosis. TCRdb keeps only in-frame clones here, not all; method: immunoSEQ multiplex PCR. The repertoire holds 50,000 to 60,000 clones, with 92% as singletons. The sample here was CD4+ T cells from peripheral blood mononuclear cells, taken after pregnancy. All receptors come from a female donor in good health, enrolled as a control in a pregnancy study.

The CDR3 loop reads CASARAPGQGSGELFF. CDR3 coding DNA: TGTGCCAGCGCCCGCGCCCCGGGACAGGGGTCCGGGGAGCTGTTTTTT. The chain links TRBV27 to TRBJ2-2, with TRBD1 identical over 10 bases. The junction had 12 bases not matched to a gene; V was cut back by 8 bases and J by 6 bases. The germline gives CDR1 MNHEY, CDR2 SMNVEV (reference sequence). This CDR3 region has 16 residues.

CDR3 amino acids: CASSLDRGRSPLHF. CDR3 DNA sequence: TGTGCCAGCAGCTTGGACAGGGGGCGTTCACCCCTCCACTTT. The chain has TRBV5-4 and TRBJ1-6, with 9 bases aligning to TRBD1. This CDR3 comprises 14 residues. Unmatched junction bases numbered 1, after V lost 0 bases and J lost 9 bases. Germline V gene sequence: CDR1 SGHNT, CDR2 YYREEE (reference sequence). The complete variable domain, with remaining parts taken from reference TRBV5-4 and TRBJ1-6, reads ETGVTQSPTHLIKTRGQQVTLRCSSQSGHNTVSWYQQALGQGPQFIFQYYREEENGRGNFPPRFSGLQFPNYSSELNVNALELDDSALYLCASSLDRGRSPLHFGNGTRLTVT.

V gene TRBV28 combines with J gene TRBJ1-4; 8 nucleotides line up with TRBD1. V was pared by 4 bases and J by 5 bases, with 6 bases of the junction left unmatched. CDR1 and CDR2 from the germline V gene are MDHEN and SYDVKM. The CDR3 runs 15 residues. CDR3 coding DNA: TGTGCCAGCAGTTCCGGAGGACAGGGAAATGAAAAACTGTTTTTT. This encodes CASSSGGQGNEKLFF.

Only one count was recorded for this clone. V gene TRBV7-9 combines with J gene TRBJ1-4; maybe TRBD1 (6 bases). V lost 5 bases to trimming and J lost 8 bases, with 18 bases between them. CDR3 length equals 15 residues. Looked up from germline, CDR1 is SEHNR and CDR2 is FQNEAQ (reference sequence). The CDR3 nucleotides read TGTGCCAGCAGCACCCGACCCCAGGGGTCCGAAAAACTGTTTTTT. It specifies CASSTRPQGSEKLFF.

The chain is built from TRBV4-3 and TRBJ2-5, with TRBD2 identical over 10 bases. The length of the CDR3 is 16 residues. The germline gives CDR1 LGHNA, CDR2 YSLEER. J gave up 7 bases and V 0 bases, and 8 bases lay outside the gene matches. The CDR3 DNA follows: TGCGCCAGCAGCCAAGATAGGCAGCGGGGGGGTACGACCCAGTACTTC. It specifies CASSQDRQRGGTTQYF.

The gene calls are TRBV2 and TRBJ1-5; D is uncertain. The germline V gene has CDR1 SNHLY and CDR2 FYNNEI. This CDR3 has 14 amino acids. V lost 7 bases and J 6 bases, leaving 16 bases between the germline ends. The CDR3 coding sequence is TGTGCCAGCAACCCCCGGGATCTAGGTCAGCCCCAGCATTTT. The encoded protein is CASNPRDLGQPQHF.